The clone carrying this TCR beta chain was recorded a few times. What it binds is not known. Additional DNA sequences in this sample encode the identical CDR3. These data belong to a study of identifying expanded T cells in peripheral blood. Points from the study as a whole: Over about two and four weeks, about 15 and 19 clones changed, versus approximately 1.2 between replicates. Across healthy donors, higher total template counts meant significantly greater approximately two-week count variance.

The data were produced by immunoSEQ multiplex PCR, yet TCRdb's version contains in-frame clones alone and is incomplete. This sample has approximately 86,000 clones, with 70% to 90% found just once. Collection occurred without any documented infections or immune events in donors. Germline-derived CDR1 and CDR2 are SEHNR and FQNEAQ (reference sequence). V shed 5 bases, J shed 4 bases, and the junction held 5 bases outside the gene matches. The CDR3 length is 14 residues. Sequences were obtained from blood. The chain recombines TRBV7-9 with TRBJ1-2, with 9 positions matching TRBD1. This clonotype was sampled from a person aged 18 to 70 in good health. This chain's CDR3 is CASSPGQGGYGYTF. CDR3 DNA: TGTGCCAGCAGCCCGGGACAGGGAGGCTATGGCTACACCTTC. Together with reference TRBV7-9 and TRBJ1-2, the CDR3 gives the full variable domain: DTGVSQNPRHKITKRGQNVTFRCDPISEHNRLYWYRQTLGQGPEFLTYFQNEAQLEKSRLLSDRFSAERPKGSFSTLEIQRTEQGDSAMYLCASSPGQGGYGYTFGSGTRLTVV.